Listed below are T cell receptor beta chains from one sample, sequenced in a study of siplizumab effects on memory and regulatory T cells. Libraries were prepared by immunoSEQ multiplex PCR; TCRdb keeps only in-frame clonotypes and omits some of them. The table shows approximately 100,000 clones, with 94% occurring only once. The sequenced material came from Tregs sorted from blood. The receptor set was obtained from a human donor in good health. Both conserved end residues are part of each CDR3. The D gene is left open where the match is weak. The size of a clone is reported for some rows only, either as once, few or many, or as a class for expanded clones.

D: TRBD1; size: -; J: TRBJ1-2; V: TRBV6-1; CDR3: CASSPDRDYGYTF; DNA: TGTGCCAGCAGCCCCGACAGGGACTATGGCTACACCTTC
D: -; size: -; J: TRBJ1-2; V: TRBV28; CDR3: CASRISWGIVPGYTF; DNA: TGTGCCAGCAGAATCAGTTGGGGTATAGTGCCTGGCTACACCTTC
D: -; size: -; J: TRBJ2-3; V: TRBV15; CDR3: CATRWGVGTDTQYF; DNA: TGTGCCACCAGATGGGGGGTGGGGACAGATACGCAGTATTTT
D: -; size: -; J: TRBJ2-3; V: TRBV29-1; CDR3: CSVLGVGVSSTDTQYF; DNA: TGCAGCGTCCTAGGGGTTGGGGTGTCTAGCACAGATACGCAGTATTTT
D: TRBD1; size: -; J: TRBJ1-6; V: TRBV5-1; CDR3: CASSFKGQSNSPLHF; DNA: TGCGCCAGCAGCTTCAAGGGACAGAGTAATTCACCCCTCCACTTT
D: -; size: -; J: TRBJ1-6; V: TRBV6-5; CDR3: CASSIKTSSPLHF; DNA: TGTGCCAGCAGCATAAAAACTTCTTCACCCCTCCACTTT
D: -; size: -; J: TRBJ2-1; V: TRBV7-9; CDR3: CASSLLSSTYNEQFF; DNA: TGTGCCAGCAGCTTGCTCTCAAGTACCTACAATGAGCAGTTCTTC
D: -; size: -; J: TRBJ1-1; V: TRBV6-1; CDR3: CASSSRVSLAFF; DNA: TGTGCCAGCAGTAGTCGGGTTTCCTTGGCTTTCTTT
D: -; size: -; J: TRBJ1-4; V: TRBV9; CDR3: CASSVGLGGLGEKLFF; DNA: TGTGCCAGCAGCGTAGGTCTAGGGGGGCTGGGTGAAAAACTGTTTTTT
D: -; size: -; J: TRBJ1-5; V: TRBV10-3; CDR3: CAISVDGDQPQHF; DNA: TGTGCCATCAGCGTGGACGGTGATCAGCCCCAGCATTTT
D: -; size: once; J: TRBJ2-3; V: TRBV5-6; CDR3: CASSLAGVSSTDTQYF; DNA: TGTGCCAGCAGCTTGGCGGGGGTTTCAAGCACAGATACGCAGTATTTT
D: TRBD2; size: -; J: TRBJ2-7; V: TRBV5-1; CDR3: CASSSPTSGYEQYF; DNA: TGCGCCAGCAGCTCTCCGACTAGCGGCTACGAGCAGTACTTC
D: -; size: -; J: TRBJ1-4; V: TRBV2; CDR3: CASSEHREGIVPTNEKLFF; DNA: TGTGCCAGCAGTGAACATCGGGAAGGAATCGTTCCAACTAATGAAAAACTGTTTTTT
D: -; size: -; J: TRBJ2-2; V: TRBV11-2; CDR3: CASSLVTLNTGELFF; DNA: TGTGCCAGCAGCTTAGTGACCTTAAACACCGGGGAGCTGTTTTTT
D: TRBD1; size: -; J: TRBJ2-5; V: TRBV19; CDR3: CASSPPSTGVGETQYF; DNA: TGTGCCAGTAGTCCGCCTTCGACAGGGGTGGGTGAGACCCAGTACTTC
D: TRBD2; size: -; J: TRBJ2-3; V: TRBV19; CDR3: CASSTWTSEWADTQYF; DNA: TGTGCCAGTAGTACTTGGACTAGCGAGTGGGCAGATACGCAGTATTTT
D: -; size: -; J: TRBJ1-3; V: TRBV2; CDR3: CASRTRDLRGSGNTIYF; DNA: TGTGCCAGCAGGACCCGGGACCTTAGAGGCTCTGGAAACACCATATATTTT
D: -; size: -; J: TRBJ2-2; V: TRBV19; CDR3: CASSMPPENTGELFF; DNA: TGTGCCAGTAGTATGCCCCCAGAGAACACCGGGGAGCTGTTTTTT
D: TRBD2; size: -; J: TRBJ2-1; V: TRBV6-5; CDR3: CASSYLAGVLGNEQFF; DNA: TGTGCCAGCAGTTACCTAGCGGGAGTGTTAGGCAATGAGCAGTTCTTC
D: -; size: -; J: TRBJ1-2; V: TRBV5-1; CDR3: CASSSRDALMGGYTF; DNA: TGCGCCAGCAGTTCCCGGGACGCATTAATGGGTGGCTACACCTTC
D: -; size: -; J: TRBJ1-2; V: TRBV30; CDR3: CAWSVSLRSGIYTF; DNA: TGTGCCTGGAGTGTATCCTTGAGGTCCGGGATCTACACCTTC
D: TRBD1; size: -; J: TRBJ2-7; V: TRBV7-8; CDR3: CASSSTTGVYEQYF; DNA: TGTGCCAGCAGCTCCACAACAGGGGTCTACGAGCAGTACTTC
D: TRBD2; size: few; J: TRBJ2-2; V: TRBV10-3; CDR3: CATTSANTGELFF; DNA: TGTGCCACAACTAGCGCCAACACCGGGGAGCTGTTTTTT
D: -; size: once; J: TRBJ1-2; V: TRBV11-2; CDR3: CASSSTGTPYGYTF; DNA: TGTGCCAGCAGTTCCACCGGGACCCCGTATGGCTACACCTTC
D: TRBD1; size: -; J: TRBJ1-2; V: TRBV6-1; CDR3: CASSEAATGVRSNYGYTF; DNA: TGTGCCAGCAGTGAAGCGGCCACAGGGGTGCGCTCTAACTATGGCTACACCTTC
D: TRBD2; size: -; J: TRBJ2-1; V: TRBV6-5; CDR3: CASSYMTGGHNEQFF; DNA: TGTGCCAGCAGTTATATGACGGGAGGTCACAATGAGCAGTTCTTC
D: -; size: -; J: TRBJ1-5; V: TRBV6-4; CDR3: CASSDQANQPQHF; DNA: TGTGCCAGCAGTGACCAGGCAAATCAGCCCCAGCATTTT
D: -; size: -; J: TRBJ1-2; V: TRBV19; CDR3: CASSILGATYNGYTF; DNA: TGTGCCAGTAGTATTCTGGGGGCGACTTATAATGGCTACACCTTC
D: -; size: -; J: TRBJ1-1; V: TRBV5-1; CDR3: CASSLQGRNTEAFF; DNA: TGCGCCAGCAGCTTACAGGGCAGGAACACTGAAGCTTTCTTT